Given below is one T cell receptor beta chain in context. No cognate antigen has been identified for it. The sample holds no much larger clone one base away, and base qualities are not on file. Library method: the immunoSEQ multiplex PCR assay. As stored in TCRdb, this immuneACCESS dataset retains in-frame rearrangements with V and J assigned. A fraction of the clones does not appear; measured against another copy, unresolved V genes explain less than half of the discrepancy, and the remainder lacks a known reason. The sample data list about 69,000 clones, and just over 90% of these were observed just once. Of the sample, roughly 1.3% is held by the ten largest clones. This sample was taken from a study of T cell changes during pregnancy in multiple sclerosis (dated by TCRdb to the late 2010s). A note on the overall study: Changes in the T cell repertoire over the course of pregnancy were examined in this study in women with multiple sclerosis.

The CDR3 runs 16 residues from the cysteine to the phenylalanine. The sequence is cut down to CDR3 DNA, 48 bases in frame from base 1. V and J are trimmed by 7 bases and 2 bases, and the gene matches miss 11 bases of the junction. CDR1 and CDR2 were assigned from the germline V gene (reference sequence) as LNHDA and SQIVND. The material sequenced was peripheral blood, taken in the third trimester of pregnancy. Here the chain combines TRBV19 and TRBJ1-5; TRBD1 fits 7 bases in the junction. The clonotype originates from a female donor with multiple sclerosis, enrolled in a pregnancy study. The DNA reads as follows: TGTGCCAGTACCTATGAGGGGGCGAGGGGCAATCAGCCCCAGCATTTT. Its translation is CASTYEGARGNQPQHF.